This record concerns one TCR beta chain sequence. The data derive from a study of blood T cell repertoires in COVID-19. Study background: There were acute and convalescent COVID-19 samples, and they came from the United States, Italy and Spain. T cells, B-cell-depleted T cells, or PBMCs provided the cDNA or gDNA that served as material.

In the source study's methods: Using reference gene primer amplification, nucleated cell counts were estimated. Some clones are missing from TCRdb's copy, which holds only in-frame ones; the method was immunoSEQ multiplex PCR. The V and J calls and clone size are taken from that table; D and trimming were inferred from the DNA. The repertoire holds 160,000 or so clones, about four fifths seen once, with roughly 11% in the top ten. Trimming cost V 4 bases and J 0 bases, with 12 bases left between them. The CDR3 runs 15 residues. Germline CDR1 reads LGHDT; CDR2 reads YNNKEL (reference sequence). Sample: peripheral blood. This receptor was obtained from a man aged 60-69 years with active or convalescent COVID-19. The chain combines TRBV3-1 (or the pseudogene TRBV3-2) with TRBJ1-1; D is uncertain. CDR3 nucleotide sequence: TGTGCCAGCAGCCCCATCCCTCAGTTGAACACTGAAGCTTTCTTT. It translates to CASSPIPQLNTEAFF.